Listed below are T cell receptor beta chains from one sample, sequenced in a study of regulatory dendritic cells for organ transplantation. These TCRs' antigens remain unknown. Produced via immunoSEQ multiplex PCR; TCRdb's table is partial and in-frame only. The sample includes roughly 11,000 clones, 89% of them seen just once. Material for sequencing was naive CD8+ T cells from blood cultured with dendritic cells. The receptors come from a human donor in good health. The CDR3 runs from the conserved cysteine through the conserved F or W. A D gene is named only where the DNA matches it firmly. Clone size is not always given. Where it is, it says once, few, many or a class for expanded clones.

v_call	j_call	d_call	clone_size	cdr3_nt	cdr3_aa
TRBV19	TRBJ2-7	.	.	TGTGCCAGTAGTGCCTCCCGGGGGTACGAGCAGTACTTC	CASSASRGYEQYF
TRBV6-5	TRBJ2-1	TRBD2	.	TGTGCCAGCAGTTTCCCGGGGTTGCGGGGGGAGCAGTTCTTC	CASSFPGLRGEQFF
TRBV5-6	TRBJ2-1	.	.	TGTGCCAGCAGCTTGATGGCAAGTTGGGTTGATGAGCAGTTCTTC	CASSLMASWVDEQFF
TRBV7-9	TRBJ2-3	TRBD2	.	TGTGCCAGCAGCCCCGCTAGCGGGGGACCCCACGATACGCAGTATTTT	CASSPASGGPHDTQYF
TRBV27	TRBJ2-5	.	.	TGTGCCAGCAGTTTATCTGGCCGGCGGGAGACCCAGTACTTC	CASSLSGRRETQYF
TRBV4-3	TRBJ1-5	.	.	TGCGCCAGCAGCCAAGATCTATCAGGGCGGCAGCCCCAGCATTTT	CASSQDLSGRQPQHF
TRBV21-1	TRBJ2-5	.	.	TGTGCCAGCCCCAGAGGGGGGGAGACCCAGTACTTC	CASPRGGETQYF
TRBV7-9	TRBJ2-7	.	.	TGTGCCAGCAGCCCACGAGGGACCGCAAACCACTACGAGCAGTACTTC	CASSPRGTANHYEQYF
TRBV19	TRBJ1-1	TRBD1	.	TGTGCCAGTAGTATAGAAGGGACAGGGAGGTCGGACACTGAAGCTTTCTTT	CASSIEGTGRSDTEAFF
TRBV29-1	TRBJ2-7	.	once	TGCAGCGCCGAGGTACCCACCTCCTACGAGCAGTACTTC	CSAEVPTSYEQYF
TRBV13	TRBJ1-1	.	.	TGTGCCAGCAGCCAAGAGGCGGACACTGAAGCTTTCTTT	CASSQEADTEAFF
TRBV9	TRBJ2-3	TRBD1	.	TGTGCCAGCAGCGGAACCAGCCGGGACAGTAGCACAGATACGCAGTATTTT	CASSGTSRDSSTDTQYF
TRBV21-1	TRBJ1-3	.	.	TGTGCCAGCCCCAAACAAGGACGGGGTCTAGGTGGAAACACCATATATTTT	CASPKQGRGLGGNTIYF
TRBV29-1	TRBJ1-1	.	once	TGCAGCGTTGAGGGGTGGGACCCCGGGCGAGCTTTCTTT	CSVEGWDPGRAFF
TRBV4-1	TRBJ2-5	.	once	TGCGCCAGCAGCCTATCGTTCTTAGAGACCCAGTACTTC	CASSLSFLETQYF
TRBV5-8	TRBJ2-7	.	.	TGTGCCAGCAGCTTGGTGGCAGGGAGCTACGAGCAGTACTTC	CASSLVAGSYEQYF
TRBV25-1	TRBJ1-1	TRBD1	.	TGTGCCAGCAGTGAGACAGGGTCGGTCGCTTTCTTT	CASSETGSVAFF